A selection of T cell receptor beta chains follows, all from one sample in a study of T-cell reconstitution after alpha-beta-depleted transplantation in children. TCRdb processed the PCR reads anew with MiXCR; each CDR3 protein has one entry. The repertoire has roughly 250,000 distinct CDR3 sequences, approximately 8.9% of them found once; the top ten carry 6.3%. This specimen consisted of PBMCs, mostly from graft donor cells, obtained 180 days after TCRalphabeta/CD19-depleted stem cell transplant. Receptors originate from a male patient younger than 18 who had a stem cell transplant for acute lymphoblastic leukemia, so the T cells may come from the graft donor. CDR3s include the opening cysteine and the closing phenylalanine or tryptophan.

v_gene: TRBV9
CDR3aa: CASSVGGETEAFF

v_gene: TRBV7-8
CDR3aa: CASSFPGLAGFSSYEQYF

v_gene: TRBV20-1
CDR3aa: CSAHPGQGARGYTF

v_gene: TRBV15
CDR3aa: CATSRDGSQGGGDIQYF

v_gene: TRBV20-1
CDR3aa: CSARGLAEETQYF

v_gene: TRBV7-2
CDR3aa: CASSLSMGEQYF

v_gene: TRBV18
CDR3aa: CASSPSGTWQADTQYF

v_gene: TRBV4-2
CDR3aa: CASSQPVGTGELFF

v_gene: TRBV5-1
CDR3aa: CASSRGGHPDTQYF

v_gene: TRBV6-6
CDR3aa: CASTQTGDYGYTF

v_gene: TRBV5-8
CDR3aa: CASSLAIGFGGETQYF

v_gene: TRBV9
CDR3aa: CASSVGAGGGGPHEQYF

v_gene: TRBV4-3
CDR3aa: CASSQYPGTSLPRQFF

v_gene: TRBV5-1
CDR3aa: CASSLDLAGNSYEQYF

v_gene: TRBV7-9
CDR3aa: CASSFGRDEQYF

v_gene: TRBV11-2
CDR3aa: CASSLDRSPDGRGKLFF

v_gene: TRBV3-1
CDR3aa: CASSQDWWWETQYF

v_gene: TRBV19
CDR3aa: CASGSGQAPYTF

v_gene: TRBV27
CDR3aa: CASSSQGTQYF

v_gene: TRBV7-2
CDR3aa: CASSLRSNNEQFF

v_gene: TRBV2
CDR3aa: CASSEAGARIEKLFF

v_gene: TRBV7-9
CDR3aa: CASSPRWGIQETQYF

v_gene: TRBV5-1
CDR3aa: CASSTWTGSGANVLTF

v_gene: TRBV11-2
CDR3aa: CASSLVPRGPGLAEISYEQYF

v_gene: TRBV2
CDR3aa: CASSTQGAPSGELFF

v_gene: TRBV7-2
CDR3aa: CASSLAVTSGGARETQYF

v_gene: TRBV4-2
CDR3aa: CASSQAGSFGEQYF

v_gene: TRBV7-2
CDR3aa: CASSGEGQGPVSKLYSYNEQFF

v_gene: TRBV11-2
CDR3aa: CASSPRLAGGSGEQYF

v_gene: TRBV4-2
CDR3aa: CARSSEDLGTQYF

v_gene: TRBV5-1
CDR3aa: CASSLEGGGRTEAFF

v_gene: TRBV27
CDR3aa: CASSLMGSSGNTIYF

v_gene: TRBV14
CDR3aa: CASSLPARQGAWDEQYF

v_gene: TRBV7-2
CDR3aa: CASSSGLLPGYGELFF

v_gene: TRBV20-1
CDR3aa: CSASRVNTEAFF

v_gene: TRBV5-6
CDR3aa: CASSLGRANEQYF

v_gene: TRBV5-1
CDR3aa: CASSLEGGLTNYGYTF

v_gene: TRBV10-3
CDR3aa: CAIRNRVYETQYF

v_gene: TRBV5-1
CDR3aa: CASSPGWPGTEAFF

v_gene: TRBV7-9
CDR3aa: CASSSGGTSMKKLFF

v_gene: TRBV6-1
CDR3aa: CASSRPGVAGATDTQYF

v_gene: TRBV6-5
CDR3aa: CASSYGTGMETQYF

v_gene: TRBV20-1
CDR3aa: CSASGSNEKLFF

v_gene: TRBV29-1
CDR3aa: CSAVRDREQYF

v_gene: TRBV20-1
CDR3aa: CSARDEAGLGEKLFF

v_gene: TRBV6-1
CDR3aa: CASSEASGAKNIQYF

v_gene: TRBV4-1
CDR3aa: CASSQRDIKQPQHF

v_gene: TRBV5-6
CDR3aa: CASSYRQPGAQETQYF